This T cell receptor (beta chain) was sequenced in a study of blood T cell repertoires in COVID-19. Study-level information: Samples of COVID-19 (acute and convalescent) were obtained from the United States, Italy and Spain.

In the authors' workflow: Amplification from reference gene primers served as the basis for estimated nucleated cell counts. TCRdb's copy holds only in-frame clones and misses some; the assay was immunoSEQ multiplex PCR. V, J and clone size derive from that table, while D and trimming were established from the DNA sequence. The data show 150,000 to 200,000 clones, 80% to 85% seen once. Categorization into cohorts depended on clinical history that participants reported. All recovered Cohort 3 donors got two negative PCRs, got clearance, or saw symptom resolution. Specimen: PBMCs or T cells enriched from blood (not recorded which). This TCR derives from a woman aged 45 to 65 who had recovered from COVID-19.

CDR3 coding DNA: TGCAGTGCGAGTTCGGACAGGGGATTAAGTGGCTACACCTTC. It specifies CSASSDRGLSGYTF. The genes are TRBV20-1 and TRBJ1-2; the match to TRBD1 covers 9 bases. This CDR3 is 14 amino acids long. V trimming: 6 bases; J trimming: 7 bases; junction bases outside the gene matches: 12. CDR1 is DFQATT, CDR2 SNEGSKA, per germline (reference sequence).